A single sample gave rise to the 10 T cell receptor beta chains below, sequenced in a study of T-cell reconstitution after alpha-beta-depleted transplantation in children. TCRbeta library construction was performed incorporating unique molecular identifiers. TCRdb re-analysed the PCR reads in MiXCR, keeping a single row per CDR3 protein. The table records a few hundred thousand distinct CDR3 sequences, around 12% of them present only once. Sample: PBMCs from the stem cell graft donor, taken from the stem cell graft. Receptors originate from a human donor who donated a stem cell graft to a child with combined immunodeficiency.

The chain uses TRBV18 and TRBJ2-4; 10 nucleotides match TRBD2. The CDR3 spans 16 residues. Germline CDR1 reads KGHSH; CDR2 reads LQKENI. V lost 1 base and J lost 2; bases outside the gene matches: 2. CDR3 sequence (DNA): TGTGCCAGCTCACCACGGACTAGCGGCACCAAAAACATTCAGTACTTC. Residues: CASSPRTSGTKNIQYF.

V usage is TRBV28 and J usage is TRBJ1-2, with 8 bases fitting TRBD1. Germline V gene data show CDR1 as MDHEN and CDR2 as SYDVKM. V shed 8 bases, J shed 7 bases, and the junction held 3 bases outside the gene matches. This CDR3 region has 11 residues. CDR3 residues: CASGTGLGYTF. DNA for the CDR3: TGTGCCAGCGGGACAGGCCTTGGCTACACCTTC.

In this sample, this clonotype turned up a few times. The chain couples TRBV29-1 to TRBJ1-2; maybe TRBD1 (6 bases). The CDR3 contains 11 residues. Trimming took 7 bases from V and 6 from J, leaving 12 bases between them. CDR1 and CDR2 from the germline V gene are SQVTM and ANQGSEA. The CDR3 bases are TGCAGCGGCACAGGGTCTCATGGCTACACCTTC. Its protein is CSGTGSHGYTF.

The rearrangement links TRBV4-2 to TRBJ2-1, with 16 bases fitting TRBD2. This CDR3 region has 16 residues. CDR1 LGHNA and CDR2 YNFKEQ come from the germline V gene. With 5 bases clipped from V and 10 bases from J, the junction kept 8 bases outside the gene matches. In nucleotides, the CDR3 is TGTGCCAGCAGCGCACCGGGACTAGCGGGGGGGCGGGAGCAGTTCTTC. Translation: CASSAPGLAGGREQFF.

This clonotype was seen only a few times. This sequence joins TRBV6-1 and TRBJ2-2; TRBD2 matches at 10 bases. The germline gives CDR1 MNHNS, CDR2 SASEGT. This CDR3 is 18 amino acids long. The junction had 16 bases not matched to a gene; V was cut back by 7 bases and J by 5 bases. In DNA, the CDR3 is TGTGCCAGCAAGGTGACTAGCGGGCTGGCTGAGGGGACCGGGGAGCTGTTTTTT. It encodes CASKVTSGLAEGTGELFF.

This clonotype appeared a few times. The rearrangement uses TRBV12-3 or TRBV12-4 and TRBJ2-5; D is uncertain. V lost 0 bases and J 2 bases, leaving 10 bases between the germline ends. CDR3 size: 15 residues. The CDR3 nucleotides read TGTGCCAGCAGTTTAGCGCTGGGCGGACAAGAGACCCAGTACTTC. It encodes CASSLALGGQETQYF.

This clonotype was seen more than once but under ten times. The chain couples TRBV5-5 to TRBJ1-5, with 9 bases identical to TRBD1. Germline CDR1 is SGHKS and CDR2 is YYEKEE (reference sequence). V lost 4 bases to trimming and J lost 8 bases; unmatched junction nucleotides: 10. The CDR3 loop spans 15 amino acids. The DNA for the CDR3 is TGTGCCAGCAGCAGAGGGACAGGGCGGTATGAGCCCCAGCATTTT. Its translation is CASSRGTGRYEPQHF.

This clonotype showed up many times. The CDR3 DNA is TGTGCCAGCAGTGATGACAGCTTCGGAAACACCATATATTTT. Translation gives CASSDDSFGNTIYF. The chain joins TRBV12-3 or TRBV12-4 to TRBJ1-3; TRBD1 might be the D (5 bases). The length of the CDR3 is 14 residues. The V end lost 5 bases, the J end lost 4 bases, and 12 bases lay between the germline ends.

The V and J genes are TRBV11-2 and TRBJ2-7; 7 bases agree with TRBD1. V shed 6 bases and J 3 bases; nucleotides not matched to a gene: 8. This CDR3 comprises 14 residues. Germline lookup yields CDR1 SGHAT and CDR2 FQNNGV. This CDR3 reads CASSFTGTDYEQYF. The CDR3 DNA is TGTGCCAGCAGTTTTACCGGGACAGACTACGAGCAGTACTTC.

This chain joins TRBV13 and TRBJ2-1; D not certain. Germline assignment: CDR1 PRHDT and CDR2 FYEKMQ (reference sequence). Trimming took 6 bases from V and 5 from J, leaving 14 bases between them. CDR3 length equals 14 residues. The CDR3 DNA reads TGTGCCAGCAGGCCGTGGGGAAGAAACAATGAGCAGTTCTTC. Amino acid sequence: CASRPWGRNNEQFF.